This passage covers 2 T cell receptor beta chains from one sample sequenced in a study of blood T cell repertoires in COVID-19. Sequenced by immunoSEQ multiplex PCR; TCRdb stores in-frame clones only, minus some. The table includes about 71,000 clones, about nine tenths detected once. Sequenced input: peripheral blood. The receptors originated from an elderly woman with acute or convalescent COVID-19.

The chain uses TRBV4-1 and TRBJ2-1, with TRBD1 identical over 8 bases. V trimming: 1 base; J trimming: 7 bases; junction bases outside the gene matches: 9. In germline, CDR1 is MGHRA, CDR2 YSYEKL. The CDR3 sequence is 16 residues long. In nucleotides, the CDR3 is TGCGCCAGCAGCCAAGTGCCCAGGGGGCGAGTTAATGAGCAGTTCTTC. Protein sequence: CASSQVPRGRVNEQFF.

Worth noting for this clone: The junction and the germline gene differ at one end; a read error may be behind it. This chain connects TRBV7-7 to TRBJ2-7; tentatively, D is TRBD2 (6 bases). This CDR3 spans 13 amino acids. CDR1 is SSHAT and CDR2 is FNYEAQ in the germline V gene (reference sequence). The CDR3 nucleotides read TGTGCTAGCAGCTTAGCGGCCAGGGATGGGCAGTACTTC. Its translation is CASSLAARDGQYF. Drawing the rest from reference TRBV7-7 and TRBJ2-7, the complete variable domain is GAGVSQSPRYKVTKRGQDVTLRCDPISSHATLYWYQQALGQGPEFLTYFNYEAQPDKSGLPSDRFSAERPEGSISTLTIQRTEQRDSAMYRCASSLAARDGQYFGPGTRLTVT.